These 9 T cell receptor beta chains originate from one sample sequenced in a study of shared clonotypes between healthy human individuals. The table came from immunoSEQ multiplex PCR; TCRdb's copy has only in-frame clones and leaves some out. Here the sample spans millions of clones, 85% to 95% being singletons. The sample taken for sequencing was naive CD4+ T cells sorted from blood. Documented subset: CD45RA+ positively selected. The receptor source for this set is a man between 18 and 35 years old in good health.

This chain joins TRBV6-1 and TRBJ1-2; D might be TRBD1 (6 bases). The CDR3 covers 15 residues. Germline V gives CDR1 MNHNS, CDR2 SASEGT. V shed 7 bases and J shed 1 base, with 16 bases lying between them. DNA for the CDR3: TGTGCCAGCATCCAGGGGATTCTCTTTAACTATGGCTACACCTTC. This sequence encodes CASIQGILFNYGYTF.

The chain recombines TRBV6-6 with TRBJ1-1; D is unclear. V was pared by 7 bases and J by 8 bases, with 14 bases between. The CDR3 has 12 amino acids. CDR1 is MNHNY, CDR2 SVGAGI, per germline (reference sequence). The CDR3 coding sequence is TGTGCCAGCAAGACCCGGGCCCTCGAAGCTTTCTTT. It encodes CASKTRALEAFF.

This chain uses TRBV10-2 with TRBJ2-1; 7 positions agree with TRBD2. From germline, CDR1 is WSHSY and CDR2 SAAADI. V was pared by 0 bases and J by 5 bases, with 7 bases of the junction left unmatched. The CDR3 loop spans 16 amino acids. CDR3 region: CASSESGGSRDNEQFF. The CDR3 DNA reads TGCGCCAGCAGTGAGTCTGGCGGGAGCCGCGACAATGAGCAGTTCTTC.

V and J are TRBV11-2 and TRBJ1-4; D is perhaps TRBD1 (5 bases). Trimming took off 1 base at V and 0 bases at J, with 9 bases between the two ends. The CDR3 runs to 16 residues. Germline loops: CDR1 SGHAT, CDR2 FQNNGV. The CDR3 loop is CASSLVTGATNEKLFF. The CDR3 region has the DNA TGTGCCAGCAGCTTAGTTACGGGGGCAACTAATGAAAAACTGTTTTTT.

This clone was picked up one time. This rearrangement joins TRBV30 to TRBJ2-2; tentative D call: TRBD2 (5 bases). This CDR3 region has 16 residues. Trimming cost V 2 bases and J 2 bases, with 15 bases left between them. CDR1 and CDR2 (germline): GTSNPN, SVGIG (reference sequence). CDR3 in amino acids: CAWSIEREFNTGELFF. In DNA, the CDR3 is TGTGCCTGGAGTATTGAAAGGGAGTTTAACACCGGGGAGCTGTTTTTT. The whole variable domain, remainder taken from reference TRBV30 and TRBJ2-2, is SQTIHQWPATLVQPVGSPLSLECTVEGTSNPNLYWYRQAAGRGLQLLFYSVGIGQISSEVPQNLSASRPQDRQFILSSKKLLLSDSGFYLCAWSIEREFNTGELFFGEGSRLTVL.

This chain connects TRBV4-1 to TRBJ2-5; TRBD2 matches 15 bases. With 4 bases clipped from V and 6 bases from J, the junction kept 6 bases outside the gene matches. The CDR3 contains 16 residues. Looked up from germline, CDR1 is MGHRA and CDR2 is YSYEKL. The CDR3 reads CASSPGTSGGRKTQYF. The CDR3, as DNA: TGCGCCAGCAGCCCTGGGACTAGCGGGGGGAGAAAGACCCAGTACTTC.

The rearrangement joins TRBV7-9 to TRBJ2-7; D may correspond to TRBD1 or TRBD2 (5 bases each). V was clipped by 7 bases and J by 10 bases, with 20 bases between them. CDR1 is SEHNR, CDR2 FQNEAQ, per germline (reference sequence). CDR3 length: 13 amino acids. The CDR3 loop reads CASTHSGTSRQYF. CDR3 in DNA: TGTGCCAGCACCCATTCCGGGACGTCAAGACAGTACTTC.

The chain uses TRBV2 and TRBJ1-4; 8 nucleotides agree with TRBD1. Germline loops: CDR1 SNHLY, CDR2 FYNNEI. After removal of 4 bases from V and 2 bases from J, the junction contained 3 bases not matched to a gene. The CDR3 is 15 amino acids. This CDR3 is CASSGTGWTNEKLFF. DNA for the CDR3: TGTGCCAGCAGTGGGACAGGGTGGACTAATGAAAAACTGTTTTTT. Together with reference TRBV2 and TRBJ1-4, the CDR3 gives the full variable domain: EPEVTQTPSHQVTQMGQEVILRCVPISNHLYFYWYRQILGQKVEFLVSFYNNEISEKSEIFDDQFSVERPDGSNFTLKIRSTKLEDSAMYFCASSGTGWTNEKLFFGSGTQLSVL.

This clone was found a few times. The chain links TRBV11-2 to TRBJ1-6; tentative D call: TRBD1 (6 bases). Germline-derived CDR1 and CDR2 are SGHAT and FQNNGV. The V gene lost 4 bases and the J gene lost 4 bases, with 11 bases spanning the gap. This CDR3 has 15 residues. The CDR3 nucleotides read TGTGCCAGCAGCTCCTTCAGGGGTTATAATTCACCCCTCCACTTT. It translates to CASSSFRGYNSPLHF.